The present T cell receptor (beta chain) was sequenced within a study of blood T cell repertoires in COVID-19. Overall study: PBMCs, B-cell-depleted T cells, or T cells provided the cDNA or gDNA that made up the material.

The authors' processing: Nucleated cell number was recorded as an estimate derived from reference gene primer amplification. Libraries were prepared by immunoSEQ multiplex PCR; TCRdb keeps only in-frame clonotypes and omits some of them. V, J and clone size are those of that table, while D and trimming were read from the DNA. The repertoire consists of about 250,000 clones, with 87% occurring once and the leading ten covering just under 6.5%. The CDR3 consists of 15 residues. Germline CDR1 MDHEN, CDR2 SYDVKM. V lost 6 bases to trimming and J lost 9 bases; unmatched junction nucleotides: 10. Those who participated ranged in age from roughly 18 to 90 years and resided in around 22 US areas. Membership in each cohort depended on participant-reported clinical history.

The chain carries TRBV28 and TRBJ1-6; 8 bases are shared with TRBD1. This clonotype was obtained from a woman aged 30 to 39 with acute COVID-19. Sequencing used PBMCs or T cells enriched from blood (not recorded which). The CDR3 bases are TGTGCCAGCAGCCGGGACAGGTCCCCCGGTTCACCCCTCCACTTT. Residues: CASSRDRSPGSPLHF.